This note documents a single T cell receptor beta chain sequence. A junction boundary mismatches the germline segment, possibly from a read error. The sample comes from a study of tumor and adjacent non-tumor tissue in lung cancer. RNA was extracted from bulk tissue without any cell sorting. A modified ARM-PCR protocol with three rounds of nested PCR amplified TCRbeta. TCRdb independently ran MiXCR on the multiplex PCR reads; one entry per CDR3 protein. The sample shows under 150,000 distinct CDR3 sequences, 60% to 70% of them seen only once. The germline V gene encodes CDR1 SGHAT and CDR2 FQNNGV. This CDR3 comprises 12 residues.

The clonotype originates from a man in his sixties with small cell lung cancer. Input material: lung tumor tissue. The gene calls are TRBV11-2 and TRBJ2-5; D is perhaps TRBD2 (5 bases). The DNA for the CDR3 is TGCGCCAGCGGCGTAATCGTGACCCAAGAATACTTC. This translates into CASGVIVTQEYF.